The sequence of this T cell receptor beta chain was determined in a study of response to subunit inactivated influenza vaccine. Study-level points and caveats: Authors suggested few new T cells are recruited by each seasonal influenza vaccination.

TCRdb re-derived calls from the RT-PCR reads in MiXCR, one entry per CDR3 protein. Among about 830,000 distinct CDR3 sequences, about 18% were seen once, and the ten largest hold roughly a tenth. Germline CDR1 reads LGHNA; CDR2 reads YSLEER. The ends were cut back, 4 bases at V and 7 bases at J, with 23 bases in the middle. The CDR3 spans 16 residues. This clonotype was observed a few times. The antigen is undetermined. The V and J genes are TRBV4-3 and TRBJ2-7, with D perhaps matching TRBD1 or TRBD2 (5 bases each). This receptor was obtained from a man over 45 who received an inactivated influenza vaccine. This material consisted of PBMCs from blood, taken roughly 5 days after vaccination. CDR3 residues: CASSRAGTLRIEEQYF. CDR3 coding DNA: TGCGCCAGCAGCCGGGCAGGGACCTTACGGATTGAAGAGCAGTACTTC.